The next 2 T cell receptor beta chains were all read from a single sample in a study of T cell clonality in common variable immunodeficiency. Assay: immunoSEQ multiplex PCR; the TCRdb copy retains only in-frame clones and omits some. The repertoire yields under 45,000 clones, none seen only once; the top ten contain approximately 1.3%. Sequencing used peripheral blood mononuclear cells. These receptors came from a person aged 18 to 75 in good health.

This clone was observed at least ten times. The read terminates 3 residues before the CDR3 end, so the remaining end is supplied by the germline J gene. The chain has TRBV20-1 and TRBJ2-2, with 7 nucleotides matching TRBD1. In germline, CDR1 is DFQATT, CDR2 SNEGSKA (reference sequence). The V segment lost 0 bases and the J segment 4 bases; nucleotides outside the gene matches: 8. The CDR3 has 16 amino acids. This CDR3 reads CSARDPQWTGTGELFF. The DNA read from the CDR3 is TGCAGTGCTAGAGATCCGCAATGGACAGGCACCGGGGAG.

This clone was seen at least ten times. CDR3 sequence reads: CASSPTTLETQYF. Partial CDR3 DNA: TGTGCCAGCAGCCCGACGACTCTAGAGACC. This chain uses TRBV5-6 with TRBJ2-5; D unresolved. The read halts 3 residues ahead of the CDR3 end, with the missing end drawn from the germline J gene. This CDR3 spans 13 amino acids. V shed 4 bases and J shed 4 bases, with 11 bases lying between them. CDR1 is SGHDT and CDR2 is YYEEEE in the germline V gene.